This entry concerns a single T cell receptor beta chain. CDR1 is LGHDT and CDR2 is YNNKEL in the germline V gene (reference sequence). Trimming removed 4 bases from V and 0 bases from J, with 9 bases in between. There are 14 residues in the CDR3. The data originate from a study of blood T cell repertoires in COVID-19. Study-wide background: Samples taken during acute and convalescent COVID-19 were collected in the United States, Italy and Spain. PBMCs, B-cell-depleted T cells, or T cells were the source of the cDNA or gDNA that made up the material.

Per the authors' pipeline: Estimates of nucleated cell counts were drawn from the amplification of reference gene primers. The assay was immunoSEQ multiplex PCR, and TCRdb's table has in-frame clones only and misses some. That table supplies the V and J calls and clone size; D and trimming were determined from the DNA. Of around 99,000 clones listed, 70% to 90% are singletons. The sequencing sample was made of peripheral blood. The rearrangement uses TRBV3-1 (or the pseudogene TRBV3-2) and TRBJ1-1; TRBD1 might be the D (6 bases). This TCR was sampled from a man between 40 and 49 years old with active or convalescent COVID-19. The CDR3 nucleotides are TGTGCCAGCAGCCGGGACATCATGAACACTGAAGCTTTCTTT. Its translation is CASSRDIMNTEAFF.